Given below is one TCR beta chain in context. What it binds is unknown. Subsets obtained from CD4+ cells comprised CD45RA+ naive and CD45RA-negative memory cells. Only in-frame clones appear in the TCRdb table, and some are missing; sequencing was by immunoSEQ multiplex PCR. The sample has 2 million to 2.5 million clones, 90% to 95% seen once. These data are taken from a study of shared clonotypes between healthy human individuals. Study results and limitations: It was anticipated that sequencing depth would influence how many clonotypes donors shared. Estimated richness was generally greater in naive than memory subsets.

Germline loops: CDR1 SGHKS, CDR2 YYEKEE (reference sequence). The V end lost 3 bases, the J end lost 5 bases, and 14 bases lay between the germline ends. The CDR3 has 14 residues. Sequenced input: naive CD4+ T cells sorted from blood. Indicated subset: CD45RA+ positively selected. This sequence joins TRBV5-5 and TRBJ2-5; D is uncertain. The TCR sequence derives from a man between 18 and 29 years old in good health. CDR3 nucleotide sequence: TGTGCCAGCAGCTATCGTAACGACGGGGAGACCCAGTACTTC. Its protein product is CASSYRNDGETQYF.